The source of this T cell receptor (beta chain) is a study of T cell repertoires in cytomegalovirus infection (dated by TCRdb to about 2019). Turning to the overall study: Because public TCR beta signatures pointed to carriage of CMV infection together with the matching HLA type, the HLA type of each donor mattered for the analysis. What the study reported, not specific to this receptor: The ex vivo response was dominated by HLA-C-restricted CMV-specific TCR beta clonotypes, which also provided the single most frequent clonotype in two of eight donors. Carriers of CMV infection plus the relevant HLA type were discriminated by the cumulative frequency of public TCR beta family members in the study cohort and in an independent approximately 400-donor cohort.

This clonotype has a handful of counts. There is no known antigen for this receptor. One base away there is no much larger clone; base qualities are not given. Sequencing was carried out with an Illumina HiSeq 1500. Using fastp trimming at Q25 and MiXCR clonotype assembly, TCRdb reanalyzed the public sequencing data and kept in-frame beta chains. Identical CDR3 protein sequences are pooled into one entry, listed with their most common genes and DNA. This sample lists about 600,000 distinct CDR3 sequences; 20% to 25% were detected once. 8% of the sample is in the top ten clones. There are 20 amino acids in the CDR3, from cysteine to phenylalanine inclusive. Of the read, only the CDR3 DNA is kept; its 60 bases are in frame from base 1. The germline V gene encodes CDR1 SEHNR and CDR2 FQNEAQ (reference sequence). V and J are trimmed by 5 bases and 0 bases, and the gene matches miss 15 bases of the junction.

Sequences were obtained from CD8+ T cells from PBMCs. The receptor comes from a human donor in good health (CMV status not recorded). Some clones in this sample may be carry-over from other donors' samples. This receptor chain uses TRBV7-9 and TRBJ2-6; 8 bases in the middle match TRBD1. The DNA reads TGTGCCAGCAGCCTCGCCGGGAACAGGGGGACCCTCTCTGGGGCCAACGTCCTGACTTTC. Its protein is CASSLAGNRGTLSGANVLTF.